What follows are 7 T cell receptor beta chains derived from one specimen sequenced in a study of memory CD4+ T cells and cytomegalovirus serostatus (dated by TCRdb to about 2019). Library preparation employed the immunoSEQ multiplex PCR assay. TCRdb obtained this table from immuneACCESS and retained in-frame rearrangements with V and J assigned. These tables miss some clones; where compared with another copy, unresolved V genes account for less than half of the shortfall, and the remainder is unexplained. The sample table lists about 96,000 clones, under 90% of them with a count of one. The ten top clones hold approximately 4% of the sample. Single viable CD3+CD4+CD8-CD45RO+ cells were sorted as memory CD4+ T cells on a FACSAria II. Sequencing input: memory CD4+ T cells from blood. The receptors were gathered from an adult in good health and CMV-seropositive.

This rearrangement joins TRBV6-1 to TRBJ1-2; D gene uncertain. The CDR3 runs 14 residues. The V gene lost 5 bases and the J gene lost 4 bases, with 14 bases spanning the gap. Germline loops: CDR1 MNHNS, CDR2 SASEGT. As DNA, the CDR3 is TGTGCCAGCAGTCTGGACCGAAACCGCTATGGCTACACCTTC. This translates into CASSLDRNRYGYTF.

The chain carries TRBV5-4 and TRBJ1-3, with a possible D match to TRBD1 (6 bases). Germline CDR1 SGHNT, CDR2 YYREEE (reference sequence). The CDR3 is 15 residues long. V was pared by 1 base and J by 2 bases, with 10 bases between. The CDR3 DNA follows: TGTGCCAGCAGCTTGCAAGGGGGGCCTGGAAACACCATATATTTT. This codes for CASSLQGGPGNTIYF.

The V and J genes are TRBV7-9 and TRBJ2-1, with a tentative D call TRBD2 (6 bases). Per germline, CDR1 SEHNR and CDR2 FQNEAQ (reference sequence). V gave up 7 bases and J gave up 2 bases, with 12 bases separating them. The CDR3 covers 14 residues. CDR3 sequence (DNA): TGTGCCAGCACCGCGGCGGGACCCTACAATGAGCAGTTCTTC. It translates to CASTAAGPYNEQFF.

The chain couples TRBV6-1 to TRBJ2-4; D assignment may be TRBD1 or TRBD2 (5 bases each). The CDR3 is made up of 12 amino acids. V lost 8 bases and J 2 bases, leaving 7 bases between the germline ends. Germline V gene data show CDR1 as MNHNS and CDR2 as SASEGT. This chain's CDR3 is CASEGTKNIQYF. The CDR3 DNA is TGTGCCAGCGAGGGGACCAAAAACATTCAGTACTTC.

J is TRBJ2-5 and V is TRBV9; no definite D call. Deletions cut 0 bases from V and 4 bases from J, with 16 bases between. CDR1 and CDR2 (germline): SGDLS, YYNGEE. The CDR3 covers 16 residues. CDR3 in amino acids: CASSVGAADRLETQYF. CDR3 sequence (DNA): TGTGCCAGCAGCGTAGGGGCGGCCGATCGTTTAGAGACCCAGTACTTC.

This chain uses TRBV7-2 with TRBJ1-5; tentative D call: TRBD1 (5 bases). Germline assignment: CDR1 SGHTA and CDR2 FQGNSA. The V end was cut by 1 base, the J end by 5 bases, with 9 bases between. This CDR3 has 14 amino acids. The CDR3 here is CASSLGGIDQPQHF. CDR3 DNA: TGTGCCAGCAGCTTAGGGGGGATAGATCAGCCCCAGCATTTT. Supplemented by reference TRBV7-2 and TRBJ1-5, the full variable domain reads GAGVSQSPSNKVTEKGKDVELRCDPISGHTALYWYRQSLGQGLEFLIYFQGNSAPDKSGLPSDRFSAERTGGSVSTLTIQRTQQEDSAVYLCASSLGGIDQPQHFGDGTRLSIL.

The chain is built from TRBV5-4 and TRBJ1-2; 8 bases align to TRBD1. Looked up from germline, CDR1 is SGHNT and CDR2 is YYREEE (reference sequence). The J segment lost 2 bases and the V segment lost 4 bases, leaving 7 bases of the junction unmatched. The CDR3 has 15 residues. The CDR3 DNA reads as TGTGCCAGCAGCCCAGGGACAGGACCAAACTATGGCTACACCTTC. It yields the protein CASSPGTGPNYGYTF.